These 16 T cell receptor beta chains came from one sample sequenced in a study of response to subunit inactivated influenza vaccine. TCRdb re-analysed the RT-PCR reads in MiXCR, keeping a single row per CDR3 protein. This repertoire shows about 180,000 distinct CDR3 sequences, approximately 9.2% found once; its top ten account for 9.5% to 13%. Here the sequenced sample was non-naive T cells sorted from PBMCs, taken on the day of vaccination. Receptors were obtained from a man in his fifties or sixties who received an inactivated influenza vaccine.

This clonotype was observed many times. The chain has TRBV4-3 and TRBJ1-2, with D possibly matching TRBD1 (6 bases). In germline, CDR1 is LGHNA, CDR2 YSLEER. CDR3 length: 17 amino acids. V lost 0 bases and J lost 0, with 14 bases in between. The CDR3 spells CASSQDLSQGSNYGYTF. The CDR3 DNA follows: TGCGCCAGCAGCCAAGACCTAAGCCAGGGGTCTAACTATGGCTACACCTTC.

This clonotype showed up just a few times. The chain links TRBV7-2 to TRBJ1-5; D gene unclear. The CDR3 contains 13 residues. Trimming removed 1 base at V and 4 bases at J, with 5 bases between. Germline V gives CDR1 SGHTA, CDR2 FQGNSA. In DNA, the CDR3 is TGTGCCAGCAGCTTAGTGAAGAATCAGCCCCAGCATTTT. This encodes CASSLVKNQPQHF.

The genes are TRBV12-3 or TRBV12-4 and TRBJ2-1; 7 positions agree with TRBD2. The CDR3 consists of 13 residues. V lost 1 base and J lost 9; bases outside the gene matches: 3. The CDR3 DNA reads TGTGCCAGCAGTTTAGGGGGGGGTGGTGAGCAGTTCTTC. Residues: CASSLGGGGEQFF.

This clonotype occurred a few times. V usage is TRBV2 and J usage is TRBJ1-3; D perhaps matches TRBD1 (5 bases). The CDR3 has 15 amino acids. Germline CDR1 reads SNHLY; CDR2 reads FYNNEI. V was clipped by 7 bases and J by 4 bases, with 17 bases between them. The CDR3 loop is CASNNVLTAGNTIYF. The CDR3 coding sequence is TGTGCCAGCAACAACGTTCTGACAGCGGGAAACACCATATATTTT.

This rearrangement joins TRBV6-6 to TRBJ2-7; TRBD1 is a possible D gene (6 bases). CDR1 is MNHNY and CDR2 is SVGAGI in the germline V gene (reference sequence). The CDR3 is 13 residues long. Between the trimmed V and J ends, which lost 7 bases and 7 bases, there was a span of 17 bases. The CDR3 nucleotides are TGTGCCAGCACGGCATGGGGGCGGGCGGAGCAGTACTTC. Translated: CASTAWGRAEQYF.

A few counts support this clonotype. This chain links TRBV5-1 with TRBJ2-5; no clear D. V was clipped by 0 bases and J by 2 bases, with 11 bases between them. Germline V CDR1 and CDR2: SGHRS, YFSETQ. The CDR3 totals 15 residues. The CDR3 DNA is TGCGCCAGCAGCTTGGTTGGCTTGGGGCAAGAGACCCAGTACTTC. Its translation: CASSLVGLGQETQYF.

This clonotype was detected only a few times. This chain's CDR3 is CASSRTGDRGTQYF. DNA of the CDR3: TGTGCCAGCAGTCGGACAGGGGATCGGGGGACCCAGTACTTC. The chain recombines TRBV12-3 or TRBV12-4 with TRBJ2-5; TRBD1 matches at 9 bases. This CDR3 region has 14 residues. V shed 5 bases and J 7 bases; nucleotides not matched to a gene: 8.

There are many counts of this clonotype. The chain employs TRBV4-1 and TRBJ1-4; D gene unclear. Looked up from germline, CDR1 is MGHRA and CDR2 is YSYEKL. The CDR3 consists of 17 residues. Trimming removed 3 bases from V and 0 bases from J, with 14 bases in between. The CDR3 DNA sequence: TGCGCCAGCAGCCAGGCGCGTCCCGCGCCAACTAATGAAAAACTGTTTTTT. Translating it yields CASSQARPAPTNEKLFF.

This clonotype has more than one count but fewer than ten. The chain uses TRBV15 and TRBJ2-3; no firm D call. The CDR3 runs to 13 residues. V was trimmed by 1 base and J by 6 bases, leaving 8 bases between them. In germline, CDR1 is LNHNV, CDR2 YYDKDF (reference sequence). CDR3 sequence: CATSRVRLDTQYF. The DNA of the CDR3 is TGTGCCACCAGCAGAGTCCGCTTGGATACGCAGTATTTT.

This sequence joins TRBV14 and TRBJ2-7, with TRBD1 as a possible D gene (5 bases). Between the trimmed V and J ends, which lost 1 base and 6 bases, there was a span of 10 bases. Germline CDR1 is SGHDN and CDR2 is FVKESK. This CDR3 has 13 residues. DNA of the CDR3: TGTGCCAGCAGCCAAGCCAGGGTAAGCGAGCAGTACTTC. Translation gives CASSQARVSEQYF.

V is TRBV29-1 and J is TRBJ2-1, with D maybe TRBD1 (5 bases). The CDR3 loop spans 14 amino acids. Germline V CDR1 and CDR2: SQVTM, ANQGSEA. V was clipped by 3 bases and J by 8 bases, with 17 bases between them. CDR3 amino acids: CSVDVGLWHDEQFF. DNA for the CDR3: TGCAGCGTTGATGTGGGGCTTTGGCATGATGAGCAGTTCTTC.

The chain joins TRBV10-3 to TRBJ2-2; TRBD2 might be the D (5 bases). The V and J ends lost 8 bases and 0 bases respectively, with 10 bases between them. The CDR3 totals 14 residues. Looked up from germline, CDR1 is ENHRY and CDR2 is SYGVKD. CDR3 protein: CAISGSSNTGELFF. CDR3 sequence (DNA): TGTGCCATCTCGGGGTCCTCGAACACCGGGGAGCTGTTTTTT.

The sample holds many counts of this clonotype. The CDR3 sequence: CSARDRTGYTDTQYF. As DNA, the CDR3 is TGCAGTGCTAGAGATAGGACAGGTTACACAGATACGCAGTATTTT. This rearrangement joins TRBV20-1 to TRBJ2-3; 7 nucleotides align to TRBD1. This CDR3 has 15 amino acids. The V gene's germline CDR1 is DFQATT and CDR2 SNEGSKA (reference sequence). With 0 bases clipped from V and 2 bases from J, the junction kept 5 bases outside the gene matches.

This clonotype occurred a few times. CDR3 protein: CASSAGTQSGGYTF. The CDR3 nucleotides are TGTGCCAGCAGCGCCGGGACGCAGTCGGGTGGCTACACCTTC. This chain uses TRBV2 with TRBJ1-2, with D possibly TRBD1 on 5 matching bases. CDR1 and CDR2 from the germline V gene are SNHLY and FYNNEI. Between the trimmed V and J ends, which lost 6 bases and 7 bases, there was a span of 18 bases. The CDR3 extends over 14 amino acids.

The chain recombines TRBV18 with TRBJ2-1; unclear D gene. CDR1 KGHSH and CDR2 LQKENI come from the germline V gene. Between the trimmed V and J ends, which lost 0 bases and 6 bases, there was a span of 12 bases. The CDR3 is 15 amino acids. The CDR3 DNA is TGTGCCAGCTCACCACCGCCGGTAATAAGCAATGAGCAGTTCTTC. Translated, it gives CASSPPPVISNEQFF.

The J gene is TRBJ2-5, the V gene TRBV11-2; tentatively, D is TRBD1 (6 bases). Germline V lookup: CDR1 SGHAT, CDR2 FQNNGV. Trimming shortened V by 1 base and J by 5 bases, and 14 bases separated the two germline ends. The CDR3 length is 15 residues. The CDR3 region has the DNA TGTGCCAGCAGCTTAGGACAATCTAGGGGGGAGACCCAGTACTTC. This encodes CASSLGQSRGETQYF.